This T cell receptor (beta chain) was sequenced during a study of shared T cell receptors in the human thymus. Repertoires were generated with immunoSEQ multiplex PCR, while TCRdb's copy carries only in-frame clones and drops some. The sample has about 540,000 clones, approximately 80% seen once. CDR3 length equals 17 residues. Germline V lookup: CDR1 LGHNA, CDR2 YSLEER. V was clipped by 0 bases and J by 4 bases, with 17 bases between them. The sample also formed part of further work on human thymus T cells. As that report states: What appeared biased in thymic and blood repertoires was the usage of V and J genes. Highly overlapping thymic repertoires in unrelated individuals were reported by related research.

Sequenced input: thymocytes. The clonotype was recovered from a boy under two years old with a congenital heart defect. The chain recombines TRBV4-3 with TRBJ2-3; perhaps TRBD1 as D (5 bases). CDR3 residues: CASSQDRTSQGPDTQYF. In DNA, the CDR3 is TGCGCCAGCAGCCAAGATCGGACAAGTCAGGGCCCAGATACGCAGTATTTT.